Presented here are 21 T cell receptor beta chains from one specimen sequenced in a study of identifying expanded T cells in peripheral blood (dated by TCRdb to between 2017 and 2020). The method behind the library was the immunoSEQ multiplex PCR assay. TCRdb retrieved this table from immuneACCESS and kept in-frame rearrangements only. Not all clones are present; in checked studies, unresolved V genes account for under half, and no reason is known for the remainder. This sample has about 63,000 clones in its table, and approximately 83% of those were observed once. Approximately 19% of the sample belongs to the ten largest clones. Sequencing used blood. The receptors stem from a person aged 18 to 75 in good health.

Only a few counts were recorded for this clone. The chain uses TRBV27 and TRBJ1-5; D gene ambiguous. V gave up 3 bases and J gave up 2 bases, with 5 bases separating them. The CDR3 runs 13 residues. CDR1 is MNHEY, CDR2 SMNVEV, per germline (reference sequence). The CDR3 sequence: CASSFDGNQPQHF. CDR3 nucleotide sequence: TGTGCCAGCAGTTTCGACGGCAATCAGCCCCAGCATTTT.

The V call is TRBV1, the J call TRBJ1-2. TRBV1 is annotated as a pseudogene. The CDR3 is 14 amino acids. The CDR3 loop is CTSSQGPDNYGYTF. The CDR3 nucleotides are TGCACCAGCAGCCAAGGGCCGGACAACTATGGCTACACCTTC.

CDR3 loop: CASSYEGRGAGYTF. The CDR3 DNA reads as TGTGCCAGCAGTTACGAGGGCAGGGGGGCTGGCTACACCTTC. The V gene is TRBV6-6, the J gene TRBJ1-2; 7 bases align to TRBD1. CDR3 size: 14 residues. V gave up 2 bases and J gave up 7 bases; unmatched junction bases: 7. In germline, CDR1 is MNHNY, CDR2 SVGAGI (reference sequence).

The chain employs TRBV7-8 and TRBJ2-5, with TRBD2 matching 9 bases. The CDR3 is made up of 17 amino acids. Germline V gene data show CDR1 as SGHVS and CDR2 as FQNEAQ. V shed 5 bases, J shed 5 bases, and the junction held 15 bases outside the gene matches. The CDR3 DNA follows: TGTGCCAGCAGCCGCAAAGGGGGAGCGGCGGGAGGGGAGACCCAGTACTTC. Its protein product is CASSRKGGAAGGETQYF.

The chain couples TRBV11-2 to TRBJ2-7; no reliable D call. The CDR3 covers 13 residues. Trimming removed 5 bases at V and 6 bases at J, with 14 bases between. Germline V gene lookup returns CDR1 SGHAT and CDR2 FQNNGV. The CDR3 spells CASSPLHGAEQYF. The CDR3 nucleotides are TGTGCCAGCAGCCCCCTCCACGGCGCCGAGCAGTACTTC.

Comment on this clone: Mismatch with germline at one junction end may stem from a read error. This chain joins TRBV20-1 and TRBJ1-2; D is undetermined. Germline lookup yields CDR1 DFQATT and CDR2 SNEGSKA (reference sequence). This CDR3 spans 11 amino acids. CDR3 nucleotide sequence: TGCAATGCTAGTGCGGGGAACGGCTACACCTTC. Protein product: CNASAGNGYTF.

CDR3 nucleotide sequence: TGTGCCAGCAGTGAGTTGGGGGGTACTGAAGCTTTCTTT. It specifies CASSELGGTEAFF. The chain is built from TRBV6-4 and TRBJ1-1; a possible D gene is TRBD1 (5 bases). The germline gives CDR1 MRHNA, CDR2 SNTAGT. Trimming cost V 3 bases and J 5 bases, with 10 bases left between them. There are 13 residues in the CDR3.

This chain links TRBV6-5 with TRBJ2-1; 8 bases line up with TRBD2. The CDR3 consists of 15 residues. V was clipped by 4 bases and J by 1 base; unmatched bases: 3. Germline CDR1 reads MNHEY; CDR2 reads SVGAGI. The CDR3 is CASSLASGSYNEQFF. CDR3 in DNA: TGTGCCAGCAGTTTAGCTAGCGGGTCCTACAATGAGCAGTTCTTC.

V gene TRBV9 combines with J gene TRBJ2-3; D gene uncertain. The CDR3 sequence is 12 residues long. Per the germline V gene, CDR1 is SGDLS and CDR2 is YYNGEE. V gave up 0 bases and J gave up 4 bases, with 3 bases separating them. The CDR3 region is CASSVESDTQYF. The CDR3 bases are TGTGCCAGCAGCGTAGAATCAGATACGCAGTATTTT.

The chain recombines TRBV5-1 with TRBJ1-3, with D hard to call. CDR1 SGHRS and CDR2 YFSETQ come from the germline V gene. Trimming stripped 4 bases from V and 2 bases from J, with 7 bases between. This CDR3 has 13 amino acids. The CDR3 DNA sequence: TGCGCCAGCAGCGAGCGCGCTGGAAACACCATATATTTT. Protein product: CASSERAGNTIYF.

The rearrangement links TRBV5-1 to TRBJ2-2, with TRBD1 matching over 7 bases. V lost 7 bases, J lost 7 bases, and 7 bases stayed unmatched. CDR3 length equals 13 residues. Germline V gene data show CDR1 as SGHRS and CDR2 as YFSETQ. Here the CDR3 reads CASGQGVVGELFF. DNA for the CDR3: TGCGCCAGCGGCCAGGGGGTGGTCGGGGAGCTGTTTTTT.

This clone showed up just once. This chain joins TRBV10-2 and TRBJ2-5, with D possibly matching TRBD1 (6 bases). V was clipped by 2 bases and J by 8 bases, with 15 bases between them. Germline lookup yields CDR1 WSHSY and CDR2 SAAADI. The CDR3 is 14 residues long. The CDR3 DNA sequence: TGCGCCAGCAGTGAGATGGGACAAGAGATAACCCAGTACTTC. It encodes CASSEMGQEITQYF.

This clone is a singleton in its sample. V usage is TRBV6-1 and J usage is TRBJ2-2; TRBD1 might be the D (6 bases). The V and J ends lost 8 bases and 1 base respectively, with 8 bases between them. The CDR3 has 13 residues. Germline V CDR1 and CDR2: MNHNS, SASEGT. CDR3 DNA sequence: TGTGCCAGCGACAGGAGGAACACCGGGGAGCTGTTTTTT. Translated: CASDRRNTGELFF.

The V call is TRBV6-4, the J call TRBJ2-7, with TRBD2 matching over 10 bases. The germline gives CDR1 MRHNA, CDR2 SNTAGT. This CDR3 is built from 20 residues. V trimming: 3 bases; J trimming: 0 bases; junction bases outside the gene matches: 17. CDR3 DNA sequence: TGTGCCAGCAGTGAGACTCCGACAGGCCATACTAGCGGGGCCTCCTACGAGCAGTACTTC. As protein: CASSETPTGHTSGASYEQYF.

J is TRBJ2-5 and V is TRBV5-4; 12 bases line up with TRBD2. V was clipped by 2 bases and J by 5 bases; unmatched bases: 4. CDR3 length: 15 amino acids. CDR1 and CDR2 from the germline V gene are SGHNT and YYREEE (reference sequence). The CDR3 reads CASSLYTSGRETQYF. The CDR3 bases are TGTGCCAGCAGCTTATATACTAGCGGGAGGGAGACCCAGTACTTC. Filled out from reference TRBV5-4 and TRBJ2-5, the complete variable domain reads ETGVTQSPTHLIKTRGQQVTLRCSSQSGHNTVSWYQQALGQGPQFIFQYYREEENGRGNFPPRFSGLQFPNYSSELNVNALELDDSALYLCASSLYTSGRETQYFGPGTRLLVL.

This clone was observed a few times. The chain uses TRBV6-5 and TRBJ1-6; a possible D gene is TRBD1 (6 bases). V was pared by 2 bases and J by 7 bases, with 15 bases between. The CDR3 consists of 16 residues. CDR1 and CDR2 from the germline V gene are MNHEY and SVGAGI. Here the CDR3 DNA reads TGTGCCAGCAGTTACCTTCACCAGGGGAGCAATTCACCCCTCCACTTT. Its protein is CASSYLHQGSNSPLHF.

J is TRBJ1-3 and V is TRBV14, with D hard to call. The V gene lost 8 bases and the J gene lost 1 base, with 12 bases spanning the gap. Germline CDR1 reads SGHDN; CDR2 reads FVKESK. The length of the CDR3 is 14 residues. CDR3 amino acids: CASRPPGSGNTIYF. The CDR3 DNA follows: TGTGCCAGCCGACCCCCGGGGTCTGGAAACACCATATATTTT.

The chain is built from TRBV7-9 and TRBJ1-5; 10 nucleotides align to TRBD1. The V gene's germline CDR1 is SEHNR and CDR2 FQNEAQ (reference sequence). Trimming removed 4 bases from V and 5 bases from J; junction bases left unmatched: 8. The CDR3 is 16 residues long. The CDR3 loop reads CASSSSGQGTYQPQHF. CDR3 DNA: TGTGCCAGCAGCTCCTCGGGACAGGGGACCTATCAGCCCCAGCATTTT. The whole variable domain, remainder taken from reference TRBV7-9 and TRBJ1-5, is DTGVSQNPRHKITKRGQNVTFRCDPISEHNRLYWYRQTLGQGPEFLTYFQNEAQLEKSRLLSDRFSAERPKGSFSTLEIQRTEQGDSAMYLCASSSSGQGTYQPQHFGDGTRLSIL.

Concerning this clone itself: One end of the junction is discordant with germline, which a read error may explain. V is TRBV15 and J is TRBJ2-1; 9 positions agree with TRBD2. The CDR3 has 15 amino acids. From germline, CDR1 is LNHNV and CDR2 YYDKDF (reference sequence). The CDR3: CTTSREAGGYNEQFF. CDR3 DNA: TGTACCACCAGCAGAGAAGCGGGAGGCTACAATGAGCAGTTCTTC.

The chain carries TRBV27 and TRBJ1-1; D is unresolved. Germline-derived CDR1 and CDR2 are MNHEY and SMNVEV (reference sequence). V was clipped by 3 bases and J by 0 bases, with 8 bases between them. The CDR3 runs 14 residues. The CDR3 DNA sequence: TGTGCCAGCAGTTTGGGAAGGATGAACACTGAAGCTTTCTTT. Translation: CASSLGRMNTEAFF.

This chain connects TRBV9 to TRBJ1-1, with D perhaps matching TRBD1 (6 bases). Between the trimmed V and J ends, which lost 0 bases and 5 bases, there was a span of 11 bases. Per the germline V gene, CDR1 is SGDLS and CDR2 is YYNGEE. The CDR3 contains 14 residues. The CDR3 loop is CASSVADRGTEAFF. The CDR3 DNA is TGTGCCAGCAGCGTAGCCGATAGGGGGACTGAAGCTTTCTTT.